This T cell receptor (beta chain) was captured in a study of early T cells in non-severe SARS-CoV-2 infection. Findings and caveats of the study: Reliance on VDJdb matching favored anti-spike CD8 responses; private and CD4 specificities were missed.

Only a few counts were recorded for this clonotype. The antigen remains unidentified. Each single cDNA molecule received a unique molecular identifier. In TCRdb, the 5' RACE reads were re-called with MiXCR into one record per CDR3 protein. The sample contains about 59,000 distinct CDR3 sequences, around 13% of which appear only once. The CDR3 has 11 amino acids. Per germline, CDR1 SGHAT and CDR2 FQNNGV. Trimming removed 2 bases from V and 8 bases from J, with 4 bases in between. The chain links TRBV11-2 to TRBJ2-1; D not certain. The source material was whole blood, sampled at baseline. This receptor was taken from an adult who was a healthcare worker with PCR-confirmed SARS-CoV-2 infection or an uninfected control (not recorded which). The DNA of the CDR3 is TGTGCCAGCAGCTTAAACTATGAGCAGTTCTTC. This codes for CASSLNYEQFF.